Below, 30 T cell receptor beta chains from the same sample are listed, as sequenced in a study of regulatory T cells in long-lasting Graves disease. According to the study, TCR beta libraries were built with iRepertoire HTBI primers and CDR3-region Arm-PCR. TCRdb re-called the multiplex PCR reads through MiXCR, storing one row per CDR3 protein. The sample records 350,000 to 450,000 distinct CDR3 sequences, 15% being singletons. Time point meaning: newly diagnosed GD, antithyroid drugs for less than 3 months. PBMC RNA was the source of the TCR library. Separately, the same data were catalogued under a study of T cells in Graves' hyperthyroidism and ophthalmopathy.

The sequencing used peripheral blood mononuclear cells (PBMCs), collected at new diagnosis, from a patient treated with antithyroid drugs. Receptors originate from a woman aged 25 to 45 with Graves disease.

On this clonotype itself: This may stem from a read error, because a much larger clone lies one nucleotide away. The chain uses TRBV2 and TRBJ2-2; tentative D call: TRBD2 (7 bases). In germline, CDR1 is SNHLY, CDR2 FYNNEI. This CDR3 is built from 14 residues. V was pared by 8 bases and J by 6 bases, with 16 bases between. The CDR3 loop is CASGPGGGAGELFF. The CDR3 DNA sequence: TGTGCCAGCGGCCCTGGGGGGGGCGCCGGGGAGCTGTTTTTT.

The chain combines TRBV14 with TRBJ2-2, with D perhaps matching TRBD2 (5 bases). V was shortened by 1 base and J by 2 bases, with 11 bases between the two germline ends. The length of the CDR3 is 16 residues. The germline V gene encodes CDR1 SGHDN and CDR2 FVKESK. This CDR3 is CASSQAWRANTGELFF. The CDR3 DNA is TGTGCCAGCAGCCAAGCCTGGCGGGCCAACACCGGGGAGCTGTTTTTT.

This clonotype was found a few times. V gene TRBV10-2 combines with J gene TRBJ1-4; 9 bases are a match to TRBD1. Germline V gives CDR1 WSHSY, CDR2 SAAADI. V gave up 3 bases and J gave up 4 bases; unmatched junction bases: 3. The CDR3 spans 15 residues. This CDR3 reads CASSDQGQGNEKLFF. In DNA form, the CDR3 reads TGCGCCAGCAGTGATCAGGGACAGGGTAATGAAAAACTGTTTTTT.

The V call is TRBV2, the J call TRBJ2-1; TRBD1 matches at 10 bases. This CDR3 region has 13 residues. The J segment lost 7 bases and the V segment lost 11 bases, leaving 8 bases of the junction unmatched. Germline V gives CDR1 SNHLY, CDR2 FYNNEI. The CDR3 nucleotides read TGTGCCGGGGACAGGGGATCAGGGAATGAGCAGTTCTTC. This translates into CAGDRGSGNEQFF.

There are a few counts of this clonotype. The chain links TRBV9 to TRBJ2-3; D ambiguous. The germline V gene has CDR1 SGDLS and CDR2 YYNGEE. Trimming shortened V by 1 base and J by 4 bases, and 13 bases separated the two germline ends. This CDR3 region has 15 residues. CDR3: CASSVLENEADTQYF. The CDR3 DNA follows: TGTGCCAGCAGCGTACTAGAAAATGAGGCAGATACGCAGTATTTT.

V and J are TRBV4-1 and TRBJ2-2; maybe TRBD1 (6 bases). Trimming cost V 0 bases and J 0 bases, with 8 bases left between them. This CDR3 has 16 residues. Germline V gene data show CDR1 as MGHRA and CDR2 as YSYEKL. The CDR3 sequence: CASSQDEGANTGELFF. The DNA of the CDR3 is TGCGCCAGCAGCCAAGATGAGGGGGCGAACACCGGGGAGCTGTTTTTT.

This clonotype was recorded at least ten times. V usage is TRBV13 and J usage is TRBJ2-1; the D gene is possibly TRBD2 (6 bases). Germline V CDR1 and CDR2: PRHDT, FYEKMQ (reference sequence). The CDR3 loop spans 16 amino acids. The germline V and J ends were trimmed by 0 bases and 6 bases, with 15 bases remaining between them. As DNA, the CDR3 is TGTGCCAGCAGCTTAGGTTTGTCTAGCGTAACCAATGAGCAGTTCTTC. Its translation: CASSLGLSSVTNEQFF.

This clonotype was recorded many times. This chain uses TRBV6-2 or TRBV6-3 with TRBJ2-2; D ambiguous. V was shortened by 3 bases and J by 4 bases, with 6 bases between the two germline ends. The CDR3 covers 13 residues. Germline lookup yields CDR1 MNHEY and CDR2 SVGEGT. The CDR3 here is CASSYATTGELFF. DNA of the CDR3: TGTGCCAGCAGTTATGCGACCACCGGGGAGCTGTTTTTT.

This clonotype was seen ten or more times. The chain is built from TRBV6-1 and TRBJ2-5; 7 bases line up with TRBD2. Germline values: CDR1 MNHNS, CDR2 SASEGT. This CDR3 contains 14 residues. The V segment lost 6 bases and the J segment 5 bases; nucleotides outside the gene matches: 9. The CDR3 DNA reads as TGTGCCAGCAGCCCCCCGACTAGCAGGGAGACCCAGTACTTC. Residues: CASSPPTSRETQYF.

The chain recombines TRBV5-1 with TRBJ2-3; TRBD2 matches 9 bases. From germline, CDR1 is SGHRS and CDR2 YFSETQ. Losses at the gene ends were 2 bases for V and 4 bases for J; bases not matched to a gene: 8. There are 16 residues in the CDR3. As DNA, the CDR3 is TGCGCCAGCAGCTTTGGGACTAGCAGAACATCAGATACGCAGTATTTT. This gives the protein CASSFGTSRTSDTQYF. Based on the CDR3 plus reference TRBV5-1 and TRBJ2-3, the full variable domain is KAGVTQTPRYLIKTRGQQVTLSCSPISGHRSVSWYQQTPGQGLQFLFEYFSETQRNKGNFPGRFSGRQFSNSRSEMNVSTLELGDSALYLCASSFGTSRTSDTQYFGPGTRLTVL.

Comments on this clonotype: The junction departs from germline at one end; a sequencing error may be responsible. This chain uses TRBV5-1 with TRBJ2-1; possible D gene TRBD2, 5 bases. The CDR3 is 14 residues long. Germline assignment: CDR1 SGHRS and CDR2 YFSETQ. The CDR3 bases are TGTGCCAGCAGCGTAGAGCCAGCGGTAGATGAGCAGTTCTTC. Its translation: CASSVEPAVDEQFF.

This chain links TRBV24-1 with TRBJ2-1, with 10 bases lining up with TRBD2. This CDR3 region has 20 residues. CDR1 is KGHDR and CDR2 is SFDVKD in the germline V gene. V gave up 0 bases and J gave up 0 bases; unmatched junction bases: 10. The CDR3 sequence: CATSDLQASGRFLSYNEQFF. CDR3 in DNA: TGTGCCACCAGTGATTTGCAAGCTAGCGGGAGATTCCTCTCCTACAATGAGCAGTTCTTC.

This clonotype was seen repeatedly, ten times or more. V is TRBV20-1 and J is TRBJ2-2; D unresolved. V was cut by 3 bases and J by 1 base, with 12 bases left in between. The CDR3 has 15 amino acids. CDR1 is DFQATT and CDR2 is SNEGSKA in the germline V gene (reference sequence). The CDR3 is CSASSWGLNTGELFF. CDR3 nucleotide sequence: TGCAGTGCTAGTTCGTGGGGATTGAACACCGGGGAGCTGTTTTTT.

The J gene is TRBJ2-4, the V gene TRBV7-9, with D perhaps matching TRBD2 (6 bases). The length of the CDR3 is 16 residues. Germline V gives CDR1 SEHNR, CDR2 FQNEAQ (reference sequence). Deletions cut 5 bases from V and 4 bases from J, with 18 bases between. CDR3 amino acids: CASSLQEGGAKNIQYF. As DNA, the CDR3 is TGTGCCAGCAGCCTCCAGGAGGGAGGTGCTAAAAACATTCAGTACTTC.

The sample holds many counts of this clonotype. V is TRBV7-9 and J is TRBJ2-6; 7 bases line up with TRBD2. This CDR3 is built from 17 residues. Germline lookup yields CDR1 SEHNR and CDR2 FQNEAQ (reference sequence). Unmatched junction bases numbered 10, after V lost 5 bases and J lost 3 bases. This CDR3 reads CASSARGGSVGANVLTF. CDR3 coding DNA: TGTGCCAGCAGCGCACGGGGAGGGTCTGTTGGGGCCAACGTCCTGACTTTC.

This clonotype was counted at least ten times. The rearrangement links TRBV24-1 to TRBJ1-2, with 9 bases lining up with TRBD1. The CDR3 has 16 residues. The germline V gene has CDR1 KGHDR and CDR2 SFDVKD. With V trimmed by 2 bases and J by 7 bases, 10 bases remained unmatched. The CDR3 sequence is CATSDSRTGEIGGYTF. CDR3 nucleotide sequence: TGTGCCACCAGTGATTCACGGACAGGGGAGATTGGTGGCTACACCTTC.

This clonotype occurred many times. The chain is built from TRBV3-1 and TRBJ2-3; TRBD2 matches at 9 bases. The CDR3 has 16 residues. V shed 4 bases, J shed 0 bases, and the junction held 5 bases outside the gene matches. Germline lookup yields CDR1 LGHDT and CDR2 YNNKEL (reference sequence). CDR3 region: CASSPLAGASTDTQYF. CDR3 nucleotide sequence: TGTGCCAGCAGCCCCTTAGCGGGAGCTAGCACAGATACGCAGTATTTT.

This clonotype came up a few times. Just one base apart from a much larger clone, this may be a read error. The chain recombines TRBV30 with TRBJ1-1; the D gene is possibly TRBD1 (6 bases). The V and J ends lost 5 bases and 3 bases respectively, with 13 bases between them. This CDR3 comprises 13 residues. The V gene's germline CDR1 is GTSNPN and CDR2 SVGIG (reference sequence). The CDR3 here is CAWQGGGHTEAFF. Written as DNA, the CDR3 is TGTGCCTGGCAAGGGGGAGGCCACACTGAAGCTTTCTTT.

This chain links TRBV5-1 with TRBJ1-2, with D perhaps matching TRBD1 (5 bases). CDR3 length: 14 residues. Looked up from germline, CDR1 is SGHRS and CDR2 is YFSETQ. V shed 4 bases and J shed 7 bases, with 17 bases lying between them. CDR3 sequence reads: CASSQPPGHPGYTF. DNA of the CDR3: TGCGCCAGCAGCCAGCCCCCCGGACACCCTGGCTACACCTTC.

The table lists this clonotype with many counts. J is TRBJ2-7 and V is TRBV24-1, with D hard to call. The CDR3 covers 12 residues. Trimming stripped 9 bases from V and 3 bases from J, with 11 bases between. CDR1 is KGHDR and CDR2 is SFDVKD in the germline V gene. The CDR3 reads CATPGMNYEQYF. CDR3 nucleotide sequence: TGTGCCACCCCGGGCATGAACTACGAGCAGTACTTC.

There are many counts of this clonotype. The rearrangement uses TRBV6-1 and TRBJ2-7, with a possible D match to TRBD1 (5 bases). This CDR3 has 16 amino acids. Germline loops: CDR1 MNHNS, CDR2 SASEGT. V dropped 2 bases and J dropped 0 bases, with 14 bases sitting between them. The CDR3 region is CASSESVPDTSYEQYF. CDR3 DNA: TGTGCCAGCAGTGAATCTGTTCCGGACACCTCCTACGAGCAGTACTTC.

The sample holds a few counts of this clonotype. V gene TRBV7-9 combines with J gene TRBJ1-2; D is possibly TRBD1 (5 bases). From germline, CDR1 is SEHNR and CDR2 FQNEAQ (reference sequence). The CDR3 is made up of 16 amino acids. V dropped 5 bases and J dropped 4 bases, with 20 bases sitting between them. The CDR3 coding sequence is TGTGCCAGCAGCCACCCCTTCAGGGCAGGAAGCTATGGCTACACCTTC. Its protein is CASSHPFRAGSYGYTF.

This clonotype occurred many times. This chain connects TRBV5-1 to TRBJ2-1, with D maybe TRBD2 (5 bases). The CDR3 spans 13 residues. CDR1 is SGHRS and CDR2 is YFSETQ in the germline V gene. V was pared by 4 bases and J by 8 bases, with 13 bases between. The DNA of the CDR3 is TGCGCCAGCAGCCGGACTTCGAGGGATGAGCAGTTCTTC. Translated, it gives CASSRTSRDEQFF.

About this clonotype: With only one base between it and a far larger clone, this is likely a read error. The CDR3 nucleotides read TGTGCCAGCAGTTACGAGGCAGGGTACACAGATACGCAGTATTTT. Translated: CASSYEAGYTDTQYF. This sequence joins TRBV6-5 and TRBJ2-1, with D possibly being TRBD1 (5 bases). Gene TRBJ2-3 matches the end of the DNA better, so the J call may be wrong. Germline lookup yields CDR1 MNHEY and CDR2 SVGAGI. The CDR3 runs 15 residues.

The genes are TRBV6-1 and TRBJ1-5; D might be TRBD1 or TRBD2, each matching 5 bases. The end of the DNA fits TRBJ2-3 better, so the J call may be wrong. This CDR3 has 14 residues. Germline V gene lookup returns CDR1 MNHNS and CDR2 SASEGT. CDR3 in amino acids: CASILNARDQPQYF. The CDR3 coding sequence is TGTGCCAGCATTCTAAACGCAAGGGACCAGCCCCAGTATTTT.

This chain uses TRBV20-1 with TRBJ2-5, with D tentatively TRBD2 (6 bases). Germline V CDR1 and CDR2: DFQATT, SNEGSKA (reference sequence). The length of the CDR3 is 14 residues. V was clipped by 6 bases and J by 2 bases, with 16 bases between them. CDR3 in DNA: TGCAGTGCGAACGATGGCGGGATACAAGAGACCCAGTACTTC. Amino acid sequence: CSANDGGIQETQYF.

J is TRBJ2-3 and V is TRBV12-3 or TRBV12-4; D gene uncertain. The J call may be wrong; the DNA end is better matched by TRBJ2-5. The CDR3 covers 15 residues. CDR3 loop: CAIAEGWGTGETQYF. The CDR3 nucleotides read TGTGCCATCGCCGAAGGATGGGGTACGGGAGAGACCCAGTACTTC.

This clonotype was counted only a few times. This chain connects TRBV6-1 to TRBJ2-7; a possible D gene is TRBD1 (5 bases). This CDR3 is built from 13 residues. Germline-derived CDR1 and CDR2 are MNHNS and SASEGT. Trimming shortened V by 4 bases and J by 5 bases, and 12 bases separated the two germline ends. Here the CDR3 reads CASSVDNPDEQYF. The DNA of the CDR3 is TGTGCCAGCAGTGTGGACAATCCGGACGAGCAGTACTTC.

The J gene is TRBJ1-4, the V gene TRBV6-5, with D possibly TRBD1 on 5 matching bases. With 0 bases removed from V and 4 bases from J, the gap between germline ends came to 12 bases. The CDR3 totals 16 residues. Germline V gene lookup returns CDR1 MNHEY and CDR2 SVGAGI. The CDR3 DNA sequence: TGTGCCAGCAGTTACTCTTCCGGGACGAATAATGAAAAACTGTTTTTT. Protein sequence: CASSYSSGTNNEKLFF.

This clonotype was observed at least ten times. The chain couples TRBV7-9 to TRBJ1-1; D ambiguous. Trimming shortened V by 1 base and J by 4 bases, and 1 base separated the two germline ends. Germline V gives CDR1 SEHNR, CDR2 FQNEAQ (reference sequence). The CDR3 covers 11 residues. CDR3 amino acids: CASSLGTEAFF. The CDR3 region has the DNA TGTGCCAGCAGCTTAGGCACTGAAGCTTTCTTT.